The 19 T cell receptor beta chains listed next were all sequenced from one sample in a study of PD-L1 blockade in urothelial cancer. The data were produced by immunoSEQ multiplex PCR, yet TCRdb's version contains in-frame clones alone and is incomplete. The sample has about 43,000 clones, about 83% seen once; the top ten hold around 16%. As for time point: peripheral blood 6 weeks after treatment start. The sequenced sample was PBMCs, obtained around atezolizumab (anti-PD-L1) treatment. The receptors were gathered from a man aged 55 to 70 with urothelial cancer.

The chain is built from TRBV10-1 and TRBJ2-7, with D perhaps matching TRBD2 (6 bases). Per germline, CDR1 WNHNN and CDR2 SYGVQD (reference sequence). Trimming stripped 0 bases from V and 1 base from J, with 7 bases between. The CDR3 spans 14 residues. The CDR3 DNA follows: TGCGCCAGCAGTGAGTCGCGGGATTCCTACGAGCAGTACTTC. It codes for CASSESRDSYEQYF.

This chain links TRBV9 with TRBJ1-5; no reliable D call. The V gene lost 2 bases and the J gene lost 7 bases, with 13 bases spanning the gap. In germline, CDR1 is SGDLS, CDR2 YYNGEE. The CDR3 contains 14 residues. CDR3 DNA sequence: TGTGCCAGCAGCGTGGGAGGGAACGGGCAGCCCCAGCATTTT. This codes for CASSVGGNGQPQHF. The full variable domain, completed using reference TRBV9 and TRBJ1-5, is DSGVTQTPKHLITATGQRVTLRCSPRSGDLSVYWYQQSLDQGLQFLIQYYNGEERAKGNILERFSAQQFPDLHSELNLSSLELGDSALYFCASSVGGNGQPQHFGDGTRLSIL.

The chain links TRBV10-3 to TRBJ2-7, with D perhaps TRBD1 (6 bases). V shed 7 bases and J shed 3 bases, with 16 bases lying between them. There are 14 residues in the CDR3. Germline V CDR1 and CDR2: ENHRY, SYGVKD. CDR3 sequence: CAINLDRYLYEQYF. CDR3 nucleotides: TGTGCCATCAATCTAGACAGGTACCTCTACGAGCAGTACTTC.

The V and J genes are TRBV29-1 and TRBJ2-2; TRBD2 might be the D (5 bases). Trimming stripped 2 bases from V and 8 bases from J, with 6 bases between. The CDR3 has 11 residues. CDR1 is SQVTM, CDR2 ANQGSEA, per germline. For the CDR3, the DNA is TGCAGCGTTGAACGAGGGGGGGAGCTGTTTTTT. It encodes CSVERGGELFF.

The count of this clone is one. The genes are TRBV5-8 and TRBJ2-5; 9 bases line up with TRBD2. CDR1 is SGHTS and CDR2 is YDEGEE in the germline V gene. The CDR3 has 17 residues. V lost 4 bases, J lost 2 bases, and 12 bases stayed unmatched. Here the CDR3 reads CASSARLGAGGQETQYF. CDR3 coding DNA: TGTGCCAGCAGCGCACGCCTAGGCGCGGGGGGGCAAGAGACCCAGTACTTC.

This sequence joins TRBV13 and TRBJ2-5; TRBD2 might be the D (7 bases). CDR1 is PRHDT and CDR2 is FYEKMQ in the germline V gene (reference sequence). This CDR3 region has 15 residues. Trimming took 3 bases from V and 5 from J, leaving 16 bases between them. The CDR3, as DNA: TGTGCCAGCAGCTTGACGCGGGGGCGGGGGGAGACCCAGTACTTC. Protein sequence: CASSLTRGRGETQYF. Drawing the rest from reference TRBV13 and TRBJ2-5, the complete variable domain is AAGVIQSPRHLIKEKRETATLKCYPIPRHDTVYWYQQGPGQDPQFLISFYEKMQSDKGSIPDRFSAQQFSDYHSELNMSSLELGDSALYFCASSLTRGRGETQYFGPGTRLLVL.

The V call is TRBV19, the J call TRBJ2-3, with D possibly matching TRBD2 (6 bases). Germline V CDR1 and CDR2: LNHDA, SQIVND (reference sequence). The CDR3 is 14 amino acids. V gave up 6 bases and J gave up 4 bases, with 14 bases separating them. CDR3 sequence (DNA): TGTGCCAGTAGCCTAGCGAGGGTGGCAGATACGCAGTATTTT. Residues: CASSLARVADTQYF. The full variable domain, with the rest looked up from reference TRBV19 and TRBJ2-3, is DGGITQSPKYLFRKEGQNVTLSCEQNLNHDAMYWYRQDPGQGLRLIYYSQIVNDFQKGDIAEGYSVSREKKESFPLTVTSAQKNPTAFYLCASSLARVADTQYFGPGTRLTVL.

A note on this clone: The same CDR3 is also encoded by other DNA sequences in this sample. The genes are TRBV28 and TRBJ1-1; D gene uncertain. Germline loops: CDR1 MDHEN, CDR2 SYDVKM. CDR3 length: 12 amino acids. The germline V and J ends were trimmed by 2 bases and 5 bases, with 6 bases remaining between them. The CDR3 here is CASSLVRTEAFF. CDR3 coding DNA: TGTGCCAGCAGTTTAGTCCGGACTGAAGCTTTCTTT. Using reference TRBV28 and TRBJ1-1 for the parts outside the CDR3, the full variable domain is DVKVTQSSRYLVKRTGEKVFLECVQDMDHENMFWYRQDPGLGLRLIYFSYDVKMKEKGDIPEGYSVSREKKERFSLILESASTNQTSMYLCASSLVRTEAFFGQGTRLTVV.

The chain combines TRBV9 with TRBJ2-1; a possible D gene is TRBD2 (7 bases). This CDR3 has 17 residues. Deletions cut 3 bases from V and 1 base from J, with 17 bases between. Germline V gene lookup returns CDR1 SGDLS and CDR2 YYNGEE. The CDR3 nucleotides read TGTGCCAGCAGCGGGAGGGAGGGGGGCCTTTCCTACAATGAGCAGTTCTTC. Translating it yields CASSGREGGLSYNEQFF.

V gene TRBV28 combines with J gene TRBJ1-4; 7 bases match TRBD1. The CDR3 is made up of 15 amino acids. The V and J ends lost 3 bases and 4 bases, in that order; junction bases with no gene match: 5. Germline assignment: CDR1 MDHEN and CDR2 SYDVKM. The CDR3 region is CASSFRDSFNEKLFF. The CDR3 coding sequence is TGTGCCAGCAGTTTCAGGGACAGCTTTAATGAAAAACTGTTTTTT.

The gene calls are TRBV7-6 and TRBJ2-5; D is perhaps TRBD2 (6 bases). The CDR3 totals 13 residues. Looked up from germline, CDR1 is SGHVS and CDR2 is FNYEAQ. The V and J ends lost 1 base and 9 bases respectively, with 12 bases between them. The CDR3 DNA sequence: TGTGCCAGCAGCTTAGGGCACGGCGGGGCCCAGTACTTC. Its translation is CASSLGHGGAQYF.

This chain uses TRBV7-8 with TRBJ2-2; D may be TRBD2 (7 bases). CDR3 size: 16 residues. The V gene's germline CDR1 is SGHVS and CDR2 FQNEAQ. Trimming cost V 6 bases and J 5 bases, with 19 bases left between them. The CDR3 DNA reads TGTGCCAGCAGGGCCCCCAGGGGCGGGAGAACCGGGGAGCTGTTTTTT. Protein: CASRAPRGGRTGELFF.

This CDR3 reads CASRTGSGQPQHF. The CDR3 DNA is TGTGCCAGTAGGACAGGGAGCGGTCAGCCCCAGCATTTT. The V call is TRBV19, the J call TRBJ1-5, with TRBD1 matching 7 bases. Germline V gives CDR1 LNHDA, CDR2 SQIVND (reference sequence). CDR3 length: 13 amino acids. Unmatched junction bases numbered 5, after V lost 6 bases and J lost 6 bases.

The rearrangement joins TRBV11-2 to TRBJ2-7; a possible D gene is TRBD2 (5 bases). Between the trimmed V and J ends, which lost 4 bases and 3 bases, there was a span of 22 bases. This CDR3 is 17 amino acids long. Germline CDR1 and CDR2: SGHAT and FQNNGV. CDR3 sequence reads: CASSSLARAPPNYEQYF. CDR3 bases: TGTGCCAGCAGCTCCCTGGCGAGGGCACCCCCCAACTACGAGCAGTACTTC.

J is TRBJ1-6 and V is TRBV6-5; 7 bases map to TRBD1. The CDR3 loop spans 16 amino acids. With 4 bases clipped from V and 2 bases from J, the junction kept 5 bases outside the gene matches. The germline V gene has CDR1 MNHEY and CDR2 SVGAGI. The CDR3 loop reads CASSSSGTAYNSPLHF. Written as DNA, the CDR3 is TGTGCCAGCAGTTCATCCGGGACAGCCTATAATTCACCCCTCCACTTT.

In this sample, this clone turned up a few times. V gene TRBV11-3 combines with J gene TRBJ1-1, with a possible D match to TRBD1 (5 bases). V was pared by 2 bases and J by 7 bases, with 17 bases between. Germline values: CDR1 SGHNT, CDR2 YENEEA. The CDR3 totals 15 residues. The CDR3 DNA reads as TGTGCCAGCAGCTTAACCGGAGACAGTTATCATGAAGCTTTCTTT. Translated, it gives CASSLTGDSYHEAFF.

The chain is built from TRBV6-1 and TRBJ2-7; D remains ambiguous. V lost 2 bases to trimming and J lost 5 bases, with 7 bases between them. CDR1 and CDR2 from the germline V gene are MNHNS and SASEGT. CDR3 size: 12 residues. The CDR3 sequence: CASSESLDEQYF. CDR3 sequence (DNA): TGTGCCAGCAGTGAAAGCTTGGACGAGCAGTACTTC.

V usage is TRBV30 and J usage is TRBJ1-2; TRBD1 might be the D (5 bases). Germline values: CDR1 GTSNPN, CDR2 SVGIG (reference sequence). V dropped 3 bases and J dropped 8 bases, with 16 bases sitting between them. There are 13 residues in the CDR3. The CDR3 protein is CAWRQRGVGGYTF. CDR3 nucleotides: TGTGCCTGGAGACAGCGGGGGGTAGGGGGCTACACCTTC.

The CDR3 DNA reads TGTGCCAGCAGTTACACGCGGAACCAAGAGACCCAGTACTTC. It is translated as CASSYTRNQETQYF. This rearrangement joins TRBV6-6 to TRBJ2-5; D gene unclear. Per the germline V gene, CDR1 is MNHNY and CDR2 is SVGAGI (reference sequence). Trimming removed 2 bases from V and 0 bases from J, with 7 bases in between. The CDR3 length is 14 residues.